The subject of this entry is one T cell receptor (beta chain). The data stem from a study of identical twins. V gave up 4 bases and J gave up 4 bases; unmatched junction bases: 0. The CDR3 sequence is 13 residues long. Germline V gives CDR1 LGHNT, CDR2 FRNRAP. TCRdb re-called the 5' RACE reads with MiXCR, one entry per CDR3 protein. The repertoire holds roughly 350,000 distinct CDR3 sequences, roughly 9% seen once, with 8% to 9.5% in the top ten. The sequencing sample was made of naive T cells sorted from blood. The rearrangement uses TRBV12-5 and TRBJ2-1, with TRBD1 matching 8 bases. This sequence was found in a woman aged 45 to 65 in good health. DNA of the CDR3: TGTGCTAGTGGTTGGACAGGGTACAATGAGCAGTTCTTC. Residues: CASGWTGYNEQFF. The full variable domain, its missing parts supplied by reference TRBV12-5 and TRBJ2-1, is DARVTQTPRHKVTEMGQEVTMRCQPILGHNTVFWYRQTMMQGLELLAYFRNRAPLDDSGMPKDRFSAEMPDATLATLKIQPSEPRDSAVYFCASGWTGYNEQFFGPGTRLTVL.